This T cell receptor (beta chain) is from a study of glioma-infiltrating T cells (dated by TCRdb to about 2016). Concerning the study at large: The study sequenced TCR alpha- and beta-chain repertoires from glioma tissue, from non-neoplastic brain tissue and from matched peripheral blood mononuclear cells. Three low-grade glioma patients, about eight primary glioblastoma patients and three non-glioma patients contributing non-neoplastic brain tissue were included in the paired cohort. To measure how far tissue and blood T-cell populations diverged, each tissue-infiltrating repertoire was compared against the peripheral blood repertoire of the same patient. Paper-wide results and their limitations: Very few CDR3 sequences were shared between tissue and blood, attributed to high CDR3 diversity and limited sampling. Small numbers underpinned the group comparisons: under ten glioblastoma patients, three low-grade glioma patients and three non-neoplastic patients. VJ-independent divergence between tissue and blood was found to be below expectation in non-neoplastic patients but above expectation in all gliomas, particularly low-grade gliomas.

The iRepertoire nested amplicon-rescue multiplex PCR (arm-PCR) platform was used to amplify TCR alpha and beta CDR3 regions from RNA. The input for one-step reverse transcription and amplification was roughly 90-450 ng of either tissue mRNA or PBMC total RNA. Following bead purification, Illumina adapters were added by a secondary multiplex PCR, and the libraries were gel-purified between 200 and 400 bp. Demultiplexing relied on internal 6-nucleotide barcodes carried by the libraries. Sequencing of libraries was performed on an Illumina MiSeq with 2x220 or 2x250 nucleotide paired-end reads. Concerning the study's data processing: Paired reads were merged using FLASH 1.2.11 and aligned with BWA-MEM to the GRCh37 human genome, and TRA and TRB reads were then extracted. An IMGT-derived reference of cassette sequences and CDR3 motifs, with pseudogenes included, was used for V and J assignment. Reads were translated in three frames, and productive CDR3s were defined by a C…FGXG motif without stop codons. A clonotype was defined as a unique combination of a V-J cassette pair and a CDR3 amino acid sequence. Reads were filtered by Hamming distance, with the threshold set by the sequence error rate of each sample in mapped regions. In TCRdb, the public reads were trimmed at Q25 with fastp and aligned with MiXCR, with productive beta chains retained. Rows are combined by CDR3 protein, so each entry shows the most common genes and DNA. None of the V and J calls come from the authors' own analysis; TCRdb made them. In this sample the table shows about 3,900 distinct CDR3 sequences, around a third of which occur a single time. The ten most abundant clones make up about a quarter of the sample.

The CDR3 has 13 amino acids, counting the end cysteine and phenylalanine. Left in the record is the CDR3 DNA by itself, 39 bases read in frame from the first base. Trimming costs V 4 bases and J 8 bases, and their ends lie 12 bases apart. The germline V gene (reference sequence) yields LNHDA for CDR1 and SQIVND for CDR2. As for this clonotype: The clone's antigen remains unknown. Given a much more abundant clone one base away, this may be a read error.

Sequencing was carried out using glioma tissue, nonneoplastic brain tissue, or PBMCs (not recorded which). The chain employs TRBV19 and TRBJ2-1, with no confidently assigned D gene. This receptor was obtained from a human donor with low-grade glioma or glioblastoma, undergoing nonglioma brain surgery, or in good health (not recorded which). The bases read TGTGCCAGTAGTACCCACTCGTTGGATGAGCAGTTCTTC. Its amino acids are CASSTHSLDEQFF.